This TCR beta chain was observed in a study of blood T cell repertoires in COVID-19. Whole-study context: Italy, Spain and the United States were the sources of the convalescent and acute COVID-19 samples.

In the source study's methods: From reference gene primer amplification, estimates of nucleated cell counts were derived. The data were produced by immunoSEQ multiplex PCR, yet TCRdb's version contains in-frame clones alone and is incomplete. V, J and clone size are those of that table, while D and trimming were read from the DNA. In the table there are tens of thousands of clones, 74% of which are singletons. Patients from Seattle were sampled longitudinally, starting during active infection. This TCR came from a man in his 70s with COVID-19, enrolled during active disease. The source material was peripheral blood.

CDR3 loop: CASRGLAGWEQFF. The CDR3 coding sequence is TGTGCCAGTAGGGGACTAGCGGGATGGGAGCAGTTCTTC. V is TRBV19 and J is TRBJ2-1, with 13 bases identical to TRBD2. The CDR3 covers 13 residues. CDR1 is LNHDA, CDR2 SQIVND, per germline (reference sequence). J was trimmed by 10 bases and V by 6 bases; bases with no gene match: 3. The variable domain in full, with the rest retrieved from reference TRBV19 and TRBJ2-1, is DGGITQSPKYLFRKEGQNVTLSCEQNLNHDAMYWYRQDPGQGLRLIYYSQIVNDFQKGDIAEGYSVSREKKESFPLTVTSAQKNPTAFYLCASRGLAGWEQFFGPGTRLTVL.